The 11 T cell receptor beta chains listed next were all sequenced from one sample in a study of post-analysis software for immune sequencing data. Points from the study as a whole: Patients had higher frequencies than controls of a few TRBV segments, including TRBV5-6, TRBV5-1 and TRBV20-1.

The antigens of these receptors remain unknown. Built from TCR beta cDNA, the libraries had unique molecular identifiers in them. Each CDR3 protein gets one entry after TCRdb re-called the PCR reads with MiXCR. The data contain 450,000 to 650,000 distinct CDR3 sequences, 44% of them singletons. Sample: blood. Every receptor here comes from a girl aged 10 to 17 with multiple sclerosis.

This chain connects TRBV12-3 or TRBV12-4 to TRBJ2-7; 14 positions agree with TRBD2. CDR3 length: 17 amino acids. Trimming removed 2 bases from V and 4 bases from J; junction bases left unmatched: 7. The CDR3 bases are TGTGCCAGCAGTTTAACCCGACTAGCGGGAGGGTGGTACGAGCAGTACTTC. Translated, it gives CASSLTRLAGGWYEQYF.

This chain uses TRBV5-1 with TRBJ2-5; the D gene is possibly TRBD1 (5 bases). The J call may be wrong; the DNA end is better matched by TRBJ2-7. Per the germline V gene, CDR1 is SGHRS and CDR2 is YFSETQ. The CDR3 is 15 amino acids. This CDR3 reads CASSFSLRGTYEQYF. The CDR3 nucleotides are TGCGCCAGCAGCTTCTCCCTAAGGGGTACCTACGAGCAGTACTTC.

V and J are TRBV20-1 and TRBJ2-1, with 9 bases aligning to TRBD2. The germline CDR1 and CDR2 sequences are DFQATT and SNEGSKA (reference sequence). The CDR3 sequence is 13 residues long. V lost 7 bases and J lost 4; bases outside the gene matches: 5. The DNA of the CDR3 is TGCAGTGGACCGACTAGCGGATACAATGAGCAGTTCTTC. Translating it yields CSGPTSGYNEQFF.

In this sample, this clonotype turned up many times. The V gene is TRBV20-1, the J gene TRBJ2-1; 11 positions agree with TRBD2. The CDR3 covers 16 residues. Germline-derived CDR1 and CDR2 are DFQATT and SNEGSKA (reference sequence). The V segment lost 3 bases and the J segment 4 bases; nucleotides outside the gene matches: 8. The CDR3 region is CSASNPTSGAYNEQFF. The CDR3 region has the DNA TGCAGTGCTAGTAATCCGACTAGCGGGGCGTACAATGAGCAGTTCTTC.

V is TRBV30 and J is TRBJ2-3; 9 nucleotides agree with TRBD2. Germline V gene lookup returns CDR1 GTSNPN and CDR2 SVGIG (reference sequence). The V gene end was trimmed by 1 base and the J gene end by 14 bases; junction bases not matched to a gene: 16. The CDR3 contains 15 residues. CDR3 DNA: TGTGCCTGGAGTGACCCTAGCGGGGACCCTCTTCTGGCGTATTTT. This translates into CAWSDPSGDPLLAYF.

The rearrangement uses TRBV5-1 and TRBJ2-1; D possibly uses TRBD1 or TRBD2 (5 bases each). Germline lookup yields CDR1 SGHRS and CDR2 YFSETQ. This CDR3 contains 19 residues. V was shortened by 2 bases and J by 6 bases, with 27 bases between the two germline ends. CDR3 DNA sequence: TGCGCCAGCAGCTTTCGGCAGCTCCGGGACCCCGGAAAGGGCAATGAGCAGTTCTTC. Translated: CASSFRQLRDPGKGNEQFF.

Details on this clonotype: This likely comes from a read error, as the CDR3 has no conserved phenylalanine or tryptophan at its end. The V and J genes are TRBV4-1 and TRBJ2-7, with 9 bases fitting TRBD1. The J call is in doubt because the DNA end fits TRBJ2-5 better. CDR1 and CDR2 from the germline V gene are MGHRA and YSYEKL. The CDR3 has 15 residues. CDR3 in amino acids: CASSLGQGRGETQYC. In DNA form, the CDR3 reads TGCGCCAGCAGCTTGGGACAGGGAAGGGGAGAGACCCAGTACTGC.

This sequence joins TRBV30 and TRBJ1-2; D gene unclear. This CDR3 region has 12 residues. Germline V gene sequence: CDR1 GTSNPN, CDR2 SVGIG (reference sequence). V dropped 4 bases and J dropped 8 bases, with 14 bases sitting between them. CDR3 coding DNA: TGTGCCTGGAACCCCACCTCCGGAGGCTACACCTTC. Protein sequence: CAWNPTSGGYTF.

This chain's CDR3 is CASSSSADTQYF. The CDR3 DNA is TGCGCCAGCAGCTCATCCGCAGATACGCAGTATTTT. This chain joins TRBV5-1 and TRBJ2-3; D remains ambiguous. In germline, CDR1 is SGHRS, CDR2 YFSETQ. The CDR3 has 12 residues. Trimming removed 3 bases at V and 4 bases at J, with 6 bases between.

This clonotype was observed a handful of times. The V call is TRBV6-1, the J call TRBJ2-5, with no clear D. CDR3 size: 14 residues. In germline, CDR1 is MNHNS, CDR2 SASEGT. The ends were cut back, 8 bases at V and 4 bases at J, with 17 bases in the middle. For the CDR3, the DNA is TGTGCCAGCGCCCGCCTTAGAGCCCCAGAGACCCAGTACTTC. This encodes CASARLRAPETQYF.

This clonotype was observed a handful of times. V is TRBV6-2 or TRBV6-3 and J is TRBJ2-5; D possibly corresponds to TRBD2 (6 bases). This CDR3 contains 13 residues. Trimming pared 6 bases from V and 5 bases from J, leaving 13 bases between. Germline CDR1 MNHEY, CDR2 SVGEGT. CDR3 coding DNA: TGTGCCAGCAGATCGACTAGTTCCGAGACCCAGTACTTC. It is translated as CASRSTSSETQYF.